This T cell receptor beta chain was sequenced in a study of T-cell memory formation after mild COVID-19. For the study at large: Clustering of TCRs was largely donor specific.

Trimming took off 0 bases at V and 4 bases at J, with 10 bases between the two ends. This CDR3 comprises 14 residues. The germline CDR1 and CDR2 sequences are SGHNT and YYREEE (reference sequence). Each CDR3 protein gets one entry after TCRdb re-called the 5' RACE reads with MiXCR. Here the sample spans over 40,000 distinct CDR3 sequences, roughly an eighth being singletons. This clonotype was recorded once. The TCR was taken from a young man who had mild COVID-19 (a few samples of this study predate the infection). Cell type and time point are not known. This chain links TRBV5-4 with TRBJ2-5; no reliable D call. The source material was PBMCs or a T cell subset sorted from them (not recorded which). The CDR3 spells CASSLEVFGETQYF. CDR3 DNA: TGTGCCAGCAGCTTGGAGGTTTTCGGAGAGACCCAGTACTTC.